Presented here are 8 T cell receptor beta chains from one specimen sequenced in a study of shared clonotypes between healthy human individuals. Only in-frame clones appear in the TCRdb table, and some are missing; sequencing was by immunoSEQ multiplex PCR. The sample records about 470,000 clones, 79% being singletons. Sequences were obtained from PBMCs. Source of these receptors: a woman aged 40 to 50 in good health. Some clones in this sample may be carry-over from other donors' samples.

The chain is built from TRBV15 and TRBJ2-1; 9 bases map to TRBD2. CDR3 length: 17 amino acids. CDR1 and CDR2 (germline): LNHNV, YYDKDF (reference sequence). After removal of 1 base from V and 4 bases from J, the junction contained 8 bases not matched to a gene. The CDR3 spells CATSRVVGGRAYNEQFF. The DNA for the CDR3 is TGTGCCACCAGCAGAGTAGTGGGCGGGAGGGCTTACAATGAGCAGTTCTTC.

The chain recombines TRBV7-2 with TRBJ2-3; 10 bases are a match to TRBD2. Trimming took 1 base from V and 0 from J; bases not matched to a gene: 4. This CDR3 has 17 amino acids. Germline V gene sequence: CDR1 SGHTA, CDR2 FQGNSA. CDR3 DNA sequence: TGTGCCAGCAGCTTAGTAGCTAGCGGGGGAAGCACAGATACGCAGTATTTT. Translated: CASSLVASGGSTDTQYF.

This chain uses TRBV2 with TRBJ2-2; TRBD2 is a possible D gene (6 bases). CDR1 SNHLY and CDR2 FYNNEI come from the germline V gene. The CDR3 is 14 residues long. V shed 7 bases and J shed 0 bases, with 9 bases lying between them. Written as DNA, the CDR3 is TGTGCCAGCAAGGGGACTTCGAACACCGGGGAGCTGTTTTTT. This encodes CASKGTSNTGELFF. Full variable domain (rest looked up from reference TRBV2 and TRBJ2-2): EPEVTQTPSHQVTQMGQEVILRCVPISNHLYFYWYRQILGQKVEFLVSFYNNEISEKSEIFDDQFSVERPDGSNFTLKIRSTKLEDSAMYFCASKGTSNTGELFFGEGSRLTVL.

This clone has more than one count but fewer than ten. The rearrangement uses TRBV6-1 and TRBJ1-1, with 8 bases matching TRBD1. CDR1 and CDR2 from the germline V gene are MNHNS and SASEGT. The CDR3 sequence is 13 residues long. V lost 6 bases and J lost 1; bases outside the gene matches: 1. The CDR3 sequence is CASRGTGNTEAFF. CDR3 DNA sequence: TGTGCCAGCAGGGGGACAGGGAACACTGAAGCTTTCTTT.

V usage is TRBV7-2 and J usage is TRBJ2-5; D is undetermined. CDR3 size: 13 residues. Germline CDR1 is SGHTA and CDR2 is FQGNSA. Trimming removed 8 bases at V and 4 bases at J, with 14 bases between. The CDR3 DNA is TGTGCCAGCGTCAACGGGTGGGGAGAGACCCAGTACTTC. This encodes CASVNGWGETQYF.

The CDR3 nucleotides read TGTGCCAGCAGCGTTCAAGAGACCCAGTACTTC. This gives the protein CASSVQETQYF. The rearrangement joins TRBV5-6 to TRBJ2-5, with D hard to call. The V gene lost 4 bases and the J gene lost 2 bases, with 3 bases spanning the gap. The CDR3 length is 11 residues. Germline assignment: CDR1 SGHDT and CDR2 YYEEEE.

This clone was seen only once. The chain employs TRBV28 and TRBJ1-2, with D unresolved. Between the trimmed V and J ends, which lost 8 bases and 3 bases, there was a span of 13 bases. CDR3 size: 13 residues. The germline gives CDR1 MDHEN, CDR2 SYDVKM. The CDR3 is CASGSPQDYGYTF. The CDR3 DNA is TGTGCCAGCGGGTCTCCTCAAGACTATGGCTACACCTTC.

This clone was picked up a small number of times. V gene TRBV27 combines with J gene TRBJ2-2; 10 positions agree with TRBD1. Germline V CDR1 and CDR2: MNHEY, SMNVEV (reference sequence). The CDR3 covers 14 residues. With 6 bases clipped from V and 7 bases from J, the junction kept 5 bases outside the gene matches. The CDR3 loop reads CASSDRGQVGELFF. The CDR3 DNA follows: TGTGCCAGCAGCGACAGGGGGCAGGTCGGGGAGCTGTTTTTT.